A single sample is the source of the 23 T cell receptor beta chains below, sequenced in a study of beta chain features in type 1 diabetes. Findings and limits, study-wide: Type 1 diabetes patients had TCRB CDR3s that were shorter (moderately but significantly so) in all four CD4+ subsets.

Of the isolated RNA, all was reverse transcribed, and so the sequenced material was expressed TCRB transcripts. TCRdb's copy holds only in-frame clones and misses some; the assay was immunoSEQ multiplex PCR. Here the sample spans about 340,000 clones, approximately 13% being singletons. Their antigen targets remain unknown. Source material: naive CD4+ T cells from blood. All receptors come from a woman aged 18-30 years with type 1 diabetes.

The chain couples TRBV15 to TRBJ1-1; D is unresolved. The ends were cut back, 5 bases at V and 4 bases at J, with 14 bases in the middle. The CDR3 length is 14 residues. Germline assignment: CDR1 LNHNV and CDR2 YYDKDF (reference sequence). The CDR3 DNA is TGTGCCACCAGCCAGAGACTGGGTAGCACTGAAGCTTTCTTT. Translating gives CATSQRLGSTEAFF.

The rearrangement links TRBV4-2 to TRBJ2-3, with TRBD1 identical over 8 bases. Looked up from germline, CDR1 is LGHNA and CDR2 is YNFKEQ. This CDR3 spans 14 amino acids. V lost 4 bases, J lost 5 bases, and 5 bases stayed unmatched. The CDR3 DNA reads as TGTGCCAGCAGCCCCGGACAGGGTGTAGATACGCAGTATTTT. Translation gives CASSPGQGVDTQYF.

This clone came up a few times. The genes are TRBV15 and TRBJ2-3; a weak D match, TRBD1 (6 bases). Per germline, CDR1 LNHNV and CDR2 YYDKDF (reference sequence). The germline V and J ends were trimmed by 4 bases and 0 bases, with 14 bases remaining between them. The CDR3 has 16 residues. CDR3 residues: CATSTFRGTSTDTQYF. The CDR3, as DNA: TGTGCCACCAGCACCTTTAGGGGGACAAGCACAGATACGCAGTATTTT.

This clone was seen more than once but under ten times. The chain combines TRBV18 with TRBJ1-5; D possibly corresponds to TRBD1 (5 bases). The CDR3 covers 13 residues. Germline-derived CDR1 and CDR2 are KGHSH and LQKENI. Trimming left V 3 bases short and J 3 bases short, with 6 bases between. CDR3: CASSPDNNQPQHF. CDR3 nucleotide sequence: TGTGCCAGCTCACCGGACAACAATCAGCCCCAGCATTTT.

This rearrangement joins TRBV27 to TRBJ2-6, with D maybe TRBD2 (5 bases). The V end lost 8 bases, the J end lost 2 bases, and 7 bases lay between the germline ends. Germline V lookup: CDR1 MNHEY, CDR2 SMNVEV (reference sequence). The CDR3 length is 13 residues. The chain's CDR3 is CASRGTGANVLTF. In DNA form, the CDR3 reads TGTGCCAGCCGAGGGACTGGGGCCAACGTCCTGACTTTC. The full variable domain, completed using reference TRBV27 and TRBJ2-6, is EAQVTQNPRYLITVTGKKLTVTCSQNMNHEYMSWYRQDPGLGLRQIYYSMNVEVTDKGDVPEGYKVSRKEKRNFPLILESPSPNQTSLYFCASRGTGANVLTFGAGSRLTVL.

The CDR3 DNA follows: TGTGCCAGCAGAAACTGGAGCTCCTACGAGCAGTACTTC. It encodes CASRNWSSYEQYF. The rearrangement uses TRBV13 and TRBJ2-7, with D uncertain. The CDR3 sequence is 13 residues long. Germline loops: CDR1 PRHDT, CDR2 FYEKMQ (reference sequence). The ends were cut back, 6 bases at V and 0 bases at J, with 9 bases in the middle.

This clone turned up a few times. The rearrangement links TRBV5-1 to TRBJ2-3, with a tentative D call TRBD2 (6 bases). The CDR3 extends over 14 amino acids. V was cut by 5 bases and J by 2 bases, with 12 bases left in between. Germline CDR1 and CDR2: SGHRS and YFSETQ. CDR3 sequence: CASRPGTATDTQYF. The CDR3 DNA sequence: TGCGCCAGCAGACCCGGGACTGCCACAGATACGCAGTATTTT. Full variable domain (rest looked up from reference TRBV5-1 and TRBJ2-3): KAGVTQTPRYLIKTRGQQVTLSCSPISGHRSVSWYQQTPGQGLQFLFEYFSETQRNKGNFPGRFSGRQFSNSRSEMNVSTLELGDSALYLCASRPGTATDTQYFGPGTRLTVL.

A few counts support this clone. The CDR3 is CASSGQTGGFRETQYF. The CDR3 DNA follows: TGTGCCAGCAGTGGACAGACAGGGGGCTTTAGGGAGACCCAGTACTTC. V usage is TRBV2 and J usage is TRBJ2-5; TRBD1 matches 10 bases. Unmatched junction bases numbered 10, after V lost 4 bases and J lost 5 bases. The CDR3 loop spans 16 amino acids. CDR1 is SNHLY, CDR2 FYNNEI, per germline.

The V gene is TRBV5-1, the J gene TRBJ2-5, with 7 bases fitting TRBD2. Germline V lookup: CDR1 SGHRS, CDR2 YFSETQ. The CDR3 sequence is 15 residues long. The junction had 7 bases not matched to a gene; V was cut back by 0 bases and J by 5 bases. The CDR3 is CASSLEAGVRETQYF. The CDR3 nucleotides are TGCGCCAGCAGCTTGGAGGCGGGAGTAAGGGAGACCCAGTACTTC.

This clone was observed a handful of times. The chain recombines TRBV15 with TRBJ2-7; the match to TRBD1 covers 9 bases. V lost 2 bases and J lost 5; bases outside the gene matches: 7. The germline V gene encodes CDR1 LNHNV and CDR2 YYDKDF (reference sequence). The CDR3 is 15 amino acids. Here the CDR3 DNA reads TGTGCCACCAGCAGACCTGGACAGGGGAGCGACGAGCAGTACTTC. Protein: CATSRPGQGSDEQYF.

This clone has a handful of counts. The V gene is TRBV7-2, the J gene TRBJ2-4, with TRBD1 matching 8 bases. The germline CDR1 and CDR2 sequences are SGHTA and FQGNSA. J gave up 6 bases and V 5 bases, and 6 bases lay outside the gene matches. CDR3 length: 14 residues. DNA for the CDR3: TGTGCCAGCAGCGTAGGACAGGGTAGAAACATTCAGTACTTC. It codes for CASSVGQGRNIQYF.

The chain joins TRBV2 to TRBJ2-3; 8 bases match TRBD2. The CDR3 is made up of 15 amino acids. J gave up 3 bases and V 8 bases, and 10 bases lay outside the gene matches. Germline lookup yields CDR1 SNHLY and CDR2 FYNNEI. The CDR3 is CASDAGGGMTDTQYF. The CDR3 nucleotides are TGTGCCAGCGACGCCGGGGGGGGTATGACAGATACGCAGTATTTT. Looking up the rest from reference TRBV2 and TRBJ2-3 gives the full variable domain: EPEVTQTPSHQVTQMGQEVILRCVPISNHLYFYWYRQILGQKVEFLVSFYNNEISEKSEIFDDQFSVERPDGSNFTLKIRSTKLEDSAMYFCASDAGGGMTDTQYFGPGTRLTVL.

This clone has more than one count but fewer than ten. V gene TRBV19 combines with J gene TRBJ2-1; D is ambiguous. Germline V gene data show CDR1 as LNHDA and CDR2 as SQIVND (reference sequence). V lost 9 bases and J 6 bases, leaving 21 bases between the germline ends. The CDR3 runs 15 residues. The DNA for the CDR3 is TGTGCCAGCCAACCCCCGGGTACAACGTCCAATGAGCAGTTCTTC. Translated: CASQPPGTTSNEQFF. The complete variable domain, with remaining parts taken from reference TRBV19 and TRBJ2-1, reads DGGITQSPKYLFRKEGQNVTLSCEQNLNHDAMYWYRQDPGQGLRLIYYSQIVNDFQKGDIAEGYSVSREKKESFPLTVTSAQKNPTAFYLCASQPPGTTSNEQFFGPGTRLTVL.

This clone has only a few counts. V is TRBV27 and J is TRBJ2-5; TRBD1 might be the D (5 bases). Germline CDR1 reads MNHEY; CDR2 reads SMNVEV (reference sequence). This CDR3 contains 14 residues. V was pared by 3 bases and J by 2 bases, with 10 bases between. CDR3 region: CASSLGQGQETQYF. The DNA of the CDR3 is TGTGCCAGCAGTTTGGGGCAGGGACAAGAGACCCAGTACTTC.

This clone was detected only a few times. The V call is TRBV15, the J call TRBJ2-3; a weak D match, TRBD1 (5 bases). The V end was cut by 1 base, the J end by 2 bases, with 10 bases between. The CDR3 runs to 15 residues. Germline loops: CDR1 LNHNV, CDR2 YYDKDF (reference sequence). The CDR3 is CATSRVGATTDTQYF. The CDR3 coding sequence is TGTGCCACCAGCAGAGTAGGGGCTACCACAGATACGCAGTATTTT.

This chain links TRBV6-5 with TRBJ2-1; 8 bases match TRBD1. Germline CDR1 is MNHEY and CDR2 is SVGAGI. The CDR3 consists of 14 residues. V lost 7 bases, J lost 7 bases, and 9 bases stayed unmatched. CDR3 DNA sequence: TGTGCCAGCACCCCTGGACAGGGATGGAATGAGCAGTTCTTC. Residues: CASTPGQGWNEQFF.

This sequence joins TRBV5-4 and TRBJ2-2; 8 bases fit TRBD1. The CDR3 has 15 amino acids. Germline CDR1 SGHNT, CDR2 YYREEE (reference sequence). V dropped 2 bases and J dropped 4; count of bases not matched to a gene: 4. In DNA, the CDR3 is TGTGCCAGCAGCTTCCCGGACAGGGCCACCGGGGAGCTGTTTTTT. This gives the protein CASSFPDRATGELFF.

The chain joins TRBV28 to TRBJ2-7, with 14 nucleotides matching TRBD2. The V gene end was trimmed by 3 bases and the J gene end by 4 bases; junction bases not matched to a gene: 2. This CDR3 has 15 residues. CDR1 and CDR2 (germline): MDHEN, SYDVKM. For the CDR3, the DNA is TGTGCCAGCAGTTTGACTAGCGGGAGGGCATACGAGCAGTACTTC. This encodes CASSLTSGRAYEQYF.

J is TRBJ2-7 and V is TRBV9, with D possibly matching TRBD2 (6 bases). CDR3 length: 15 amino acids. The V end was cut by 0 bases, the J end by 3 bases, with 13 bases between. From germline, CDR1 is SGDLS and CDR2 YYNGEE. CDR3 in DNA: TGTGCCAGCAGCGTAGCTTGGCGGGAAGACTACGAGCAGTACTTC. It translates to CASSVAWREDYEQYF.

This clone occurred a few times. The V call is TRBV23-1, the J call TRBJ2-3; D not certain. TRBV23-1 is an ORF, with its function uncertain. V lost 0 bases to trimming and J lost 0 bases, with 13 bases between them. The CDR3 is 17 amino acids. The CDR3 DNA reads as TGCGCCAGCAGTCAATCTCCAGGCAGGCCTAGCACAGATACGCAGTATTTT. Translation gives CASSQSPGRPSTDTQYF.

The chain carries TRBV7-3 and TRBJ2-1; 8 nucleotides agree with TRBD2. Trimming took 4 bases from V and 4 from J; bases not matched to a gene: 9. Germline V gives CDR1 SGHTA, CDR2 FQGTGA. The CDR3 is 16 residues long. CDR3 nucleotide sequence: TGTGCCAGCAGCTCCAGGACTAGCCTCAGGTACAATGAGCAGTTCTTC. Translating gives CASSSRTSLRYNEQFF.

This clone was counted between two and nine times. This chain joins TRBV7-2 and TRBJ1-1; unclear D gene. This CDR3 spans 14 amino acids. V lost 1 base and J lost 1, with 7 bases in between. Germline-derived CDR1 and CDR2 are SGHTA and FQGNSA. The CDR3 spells CASSLGRANTEAFF. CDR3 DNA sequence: TGTGCCAGCAGCTTAGGGAGGGCGAACACTGAAGCTTTCTTT.

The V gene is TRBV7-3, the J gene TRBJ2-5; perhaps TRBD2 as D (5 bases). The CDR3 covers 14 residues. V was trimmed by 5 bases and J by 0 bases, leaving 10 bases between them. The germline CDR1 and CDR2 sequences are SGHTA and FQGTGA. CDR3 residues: CASSPPEDQETQYF. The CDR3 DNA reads TGTGCCAGCAGCCCGCCGGAGGACCAAGAGACCCAGTACTTC.